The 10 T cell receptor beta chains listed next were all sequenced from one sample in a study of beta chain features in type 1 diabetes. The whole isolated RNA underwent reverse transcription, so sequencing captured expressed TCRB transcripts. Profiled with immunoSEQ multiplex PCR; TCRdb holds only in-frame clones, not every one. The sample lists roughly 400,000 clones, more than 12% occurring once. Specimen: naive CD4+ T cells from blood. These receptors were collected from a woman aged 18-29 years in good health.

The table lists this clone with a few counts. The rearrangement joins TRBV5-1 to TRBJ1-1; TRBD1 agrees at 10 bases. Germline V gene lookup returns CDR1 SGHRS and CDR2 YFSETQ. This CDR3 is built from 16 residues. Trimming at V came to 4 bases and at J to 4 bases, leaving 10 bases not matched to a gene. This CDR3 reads CASSGRDRGEVTEAFF. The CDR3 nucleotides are TGCGCCAGCAGCGGAAGGGACAGGGGAGAAGTCACTGAAGCTTTCTTT. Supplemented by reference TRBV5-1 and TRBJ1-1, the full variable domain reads KAGVTQTPRYLIKTRGQQVTLSCSPISGHRSVSWYQQTPGQGLQFLFEYFSETQRNKGNFPGRFSGRQFSNSRSEMNVSTLELGDSALYLCASSGRDRGEVTEAFFGQGTRLTVV.

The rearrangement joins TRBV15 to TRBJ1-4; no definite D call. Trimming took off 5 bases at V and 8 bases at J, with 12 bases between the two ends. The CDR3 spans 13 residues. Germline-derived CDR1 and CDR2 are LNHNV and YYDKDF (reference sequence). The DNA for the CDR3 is TGTGCCACCAGCCCCCCCGCGAGGGAAAAACTGTTTTTT. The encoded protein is CATSPPAREKLFF.

DNA of the CDR3: TGCGCCAGCAGCCCACGGTCTGAGCAGTTCTTC. As protein: CASSPRSEQFF. The gene calls are TRBV4-1 and TRBJ2-1; the D is unclear. The germline gives CDR1 MGHRA, CDR2 YSYEKL. The CDR3 consists of 11 residues. V was pared by 4 bases and J by 9 bases, with 7 bases between.

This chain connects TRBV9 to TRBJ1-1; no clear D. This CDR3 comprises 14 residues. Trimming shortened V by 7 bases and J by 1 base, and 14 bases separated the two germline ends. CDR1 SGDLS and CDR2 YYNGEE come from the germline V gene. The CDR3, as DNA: TGTGCCAGCTCTGAGAGGGTCGCGAACACTGAAGCTTTCTTT. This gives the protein CASSERVANTEAFF.

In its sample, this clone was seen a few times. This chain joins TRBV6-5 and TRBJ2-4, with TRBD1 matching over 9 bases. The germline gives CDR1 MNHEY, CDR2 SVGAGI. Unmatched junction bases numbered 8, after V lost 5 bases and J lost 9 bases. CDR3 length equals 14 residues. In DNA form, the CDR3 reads TGTGCCAGCAGTCCTCAACAGGGGGCTGGCATTCAGTACTTC. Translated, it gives CASSPQQGAGIQYF.

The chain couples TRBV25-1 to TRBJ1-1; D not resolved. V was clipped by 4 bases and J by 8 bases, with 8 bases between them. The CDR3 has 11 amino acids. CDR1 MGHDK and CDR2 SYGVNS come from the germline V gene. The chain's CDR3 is CASSVMTEAFF. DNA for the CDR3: TGTGCCAGCAGTGTTATGACAGAAGCTTTCTTT.

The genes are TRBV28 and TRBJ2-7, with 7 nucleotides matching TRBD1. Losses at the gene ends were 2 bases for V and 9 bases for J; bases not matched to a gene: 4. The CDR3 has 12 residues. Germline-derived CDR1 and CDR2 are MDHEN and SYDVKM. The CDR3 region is CASSLIPGGQYF. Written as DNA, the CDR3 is TGTGCCAGCAGTTTAATCCCAGGGGGGCAGTACTTC.

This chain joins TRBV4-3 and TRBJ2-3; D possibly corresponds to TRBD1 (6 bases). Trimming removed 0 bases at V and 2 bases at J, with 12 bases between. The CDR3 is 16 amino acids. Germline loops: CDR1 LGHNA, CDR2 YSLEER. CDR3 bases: TGCGCCAGCAGCCAAGATTGGGGGCCTAACACAGATACGCAGTATTTT. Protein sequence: CASSQDWGPNTDTQYF.

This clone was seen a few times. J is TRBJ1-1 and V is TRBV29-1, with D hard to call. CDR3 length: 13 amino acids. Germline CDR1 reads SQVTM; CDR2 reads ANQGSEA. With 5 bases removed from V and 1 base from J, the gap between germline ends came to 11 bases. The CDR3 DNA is TGCAGCGTTTCAGGAAGACAGAACACTGAAGCTTTCTTT. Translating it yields CSVSGRQNTEAFF. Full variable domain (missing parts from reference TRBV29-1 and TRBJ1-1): SAVISQKPSRDICQRGTSLTIQCQVDSQVTMMFWYRQQPGQSLTLIATANQGSEATYESGFVIDKFPISRPNLTFSTLTVSNMSPEDSSIYLCSVSGRQNTEAFFGQGTRLTVV.

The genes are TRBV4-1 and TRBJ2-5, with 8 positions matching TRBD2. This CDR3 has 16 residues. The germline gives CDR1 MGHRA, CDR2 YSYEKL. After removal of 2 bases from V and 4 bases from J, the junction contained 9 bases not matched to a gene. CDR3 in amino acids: CASSQSRSGGGETQYF. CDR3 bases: TGCGCCAGCAGCCAATCTAGAAGCGGGGGTGGAGAGACCCAGTACTTC.